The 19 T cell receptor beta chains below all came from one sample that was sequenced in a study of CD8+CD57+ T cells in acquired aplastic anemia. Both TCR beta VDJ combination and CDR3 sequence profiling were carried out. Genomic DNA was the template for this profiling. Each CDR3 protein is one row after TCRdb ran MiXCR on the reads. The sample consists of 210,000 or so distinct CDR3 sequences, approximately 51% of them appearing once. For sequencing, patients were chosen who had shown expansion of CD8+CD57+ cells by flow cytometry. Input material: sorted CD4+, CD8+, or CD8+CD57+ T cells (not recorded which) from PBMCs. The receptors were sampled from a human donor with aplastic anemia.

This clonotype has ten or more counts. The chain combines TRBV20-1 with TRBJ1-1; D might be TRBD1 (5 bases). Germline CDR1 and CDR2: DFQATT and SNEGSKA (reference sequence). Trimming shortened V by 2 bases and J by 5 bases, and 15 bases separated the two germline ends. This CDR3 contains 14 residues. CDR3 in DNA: TGCAGTGCTAGACCTTTTTCAGGGAGGACTGAAGCTTTCTTT. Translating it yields CSARPFSGRTEAFF.

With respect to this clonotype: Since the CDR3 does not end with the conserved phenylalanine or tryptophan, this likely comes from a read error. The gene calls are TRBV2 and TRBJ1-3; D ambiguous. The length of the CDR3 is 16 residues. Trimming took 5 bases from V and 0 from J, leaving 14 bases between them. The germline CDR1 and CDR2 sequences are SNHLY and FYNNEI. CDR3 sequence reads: CASSLTRTDSGNTIYL. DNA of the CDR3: TGTGCCAGCAGTCTAACTCGGACGGACTCTGGAAACACCATATATCTT.

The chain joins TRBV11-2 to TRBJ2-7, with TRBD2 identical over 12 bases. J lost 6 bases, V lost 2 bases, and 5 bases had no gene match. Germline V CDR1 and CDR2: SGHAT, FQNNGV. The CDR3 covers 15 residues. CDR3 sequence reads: CASSLWASGGAEQYF. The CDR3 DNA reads TGTGCCAGCAGCTTATGGGCTAGCGGGGGGGCCGAGCAGTACTTC. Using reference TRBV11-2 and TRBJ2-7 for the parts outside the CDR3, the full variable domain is EAGVAQSPRYKIIEKRQSVAFWCNPISGHATLYWYQQILGQGPKLLIQFQNNGVVDDSQLPKDRFSAERLKGVDSTLKIQPAKLEDSAVYLCASSLWASGGAEQYFGPGTRLTVT.

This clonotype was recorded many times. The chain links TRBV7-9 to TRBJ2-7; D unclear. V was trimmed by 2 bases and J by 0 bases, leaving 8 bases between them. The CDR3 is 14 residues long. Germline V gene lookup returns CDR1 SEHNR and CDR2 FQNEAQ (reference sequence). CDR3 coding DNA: TGTGCCAGCAGCTTATCTCAGAGCTCCTACGAGCAGTACTTC. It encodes CASSLSQSSYEQYF.

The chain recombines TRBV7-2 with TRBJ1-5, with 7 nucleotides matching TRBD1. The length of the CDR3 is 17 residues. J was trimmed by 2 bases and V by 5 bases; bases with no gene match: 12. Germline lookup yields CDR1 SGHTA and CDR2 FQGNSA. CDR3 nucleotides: TGTGCCAGCAGCCAGCTTCGTCCCGGACAGGGCAATCAGCCCCAGCATTTT. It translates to CASSQLRPGQGNQPQHF.

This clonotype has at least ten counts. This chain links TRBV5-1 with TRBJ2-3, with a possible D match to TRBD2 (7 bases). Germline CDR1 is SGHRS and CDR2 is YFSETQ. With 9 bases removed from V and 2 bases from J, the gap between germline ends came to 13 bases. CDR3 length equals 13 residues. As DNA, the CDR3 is TGCGCCATCAAAGGGGGGGCCACAGATACGCAGTATTTT. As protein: CAIKGGATDTQYF.

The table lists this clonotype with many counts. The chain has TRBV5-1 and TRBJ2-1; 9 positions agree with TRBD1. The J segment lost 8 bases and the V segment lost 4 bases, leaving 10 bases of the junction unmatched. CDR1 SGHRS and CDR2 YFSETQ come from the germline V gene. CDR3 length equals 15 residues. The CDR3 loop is CASSKTGTGWDEQFF. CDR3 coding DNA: TGCGCCAGCAGCAAGACCGGGACAGGGTGGGATGAGCAGTTCTTC.

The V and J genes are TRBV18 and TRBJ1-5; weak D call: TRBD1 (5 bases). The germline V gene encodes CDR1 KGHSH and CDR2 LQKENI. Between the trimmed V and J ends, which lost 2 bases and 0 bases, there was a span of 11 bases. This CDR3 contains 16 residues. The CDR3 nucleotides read TGTGCCAGCTCACCAATGGGTGGGGGTAGCAATCAGCCCCAGCATTTT. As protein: CASSPMGGGSNQPQHF.

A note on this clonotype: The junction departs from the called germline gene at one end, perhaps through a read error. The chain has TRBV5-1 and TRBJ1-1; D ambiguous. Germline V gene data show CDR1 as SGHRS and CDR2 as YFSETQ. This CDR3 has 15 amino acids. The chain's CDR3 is CASSSYRPDGTEAFF. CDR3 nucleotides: TGTGCCAGCAGCTCCTATCGACCGGATGGCACTGAAGCTTTCTTT.

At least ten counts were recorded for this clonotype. This chain's CDR3 is CASSPYGINTGELFF. CDR3 DNA sequence: TGTGCCAGCAGCCCTTACGGCATCAACACCGGGGAGCTGTTTTTT. The chain recombines TRBV12-3 or TRBV12-4 with TRBJ2-2; no definite D call. This CDR3 region has 15 residues. The V end was cut by 6 bases, the J end by 2 bases, with 13 bases between.

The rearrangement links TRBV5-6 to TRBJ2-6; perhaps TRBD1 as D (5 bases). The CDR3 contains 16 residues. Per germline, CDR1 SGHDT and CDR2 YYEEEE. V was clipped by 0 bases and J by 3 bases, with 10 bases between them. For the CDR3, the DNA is TGTGCCAGCAGCTTGGGGGCAGGGTATGGGGCCAACGTCCTGACTTTC. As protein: CASSLGAGYGANVLTF.

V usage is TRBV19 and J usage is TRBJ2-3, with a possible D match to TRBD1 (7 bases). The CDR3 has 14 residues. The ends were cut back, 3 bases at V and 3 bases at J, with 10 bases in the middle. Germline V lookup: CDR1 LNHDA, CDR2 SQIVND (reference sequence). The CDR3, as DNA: TGTGCCAGTAGTATCAGGGGGGAGACAGATACGCAGTATTTT. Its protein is CASSIRGETDTQYF.

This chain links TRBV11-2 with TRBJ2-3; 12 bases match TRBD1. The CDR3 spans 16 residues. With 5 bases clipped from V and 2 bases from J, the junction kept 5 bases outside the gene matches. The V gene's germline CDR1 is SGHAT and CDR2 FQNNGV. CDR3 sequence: CASSPGQGASTDTQYF. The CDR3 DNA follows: TGTGCCAGCAGCCCGGGACAGGGGGCTTCCACAGATACGCAGTATTTT. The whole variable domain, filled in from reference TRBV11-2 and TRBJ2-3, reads EAGVAQSPRYKIIEKRQSVAFWCNPISGHATLYWYQQILGQGPKLLIQFQNNGVVDDSQLPKDRFSAERLKGVDSTLKIQPAKLEDSAVYLCASSPGQGASTDTQYFGPGTRLTVL.

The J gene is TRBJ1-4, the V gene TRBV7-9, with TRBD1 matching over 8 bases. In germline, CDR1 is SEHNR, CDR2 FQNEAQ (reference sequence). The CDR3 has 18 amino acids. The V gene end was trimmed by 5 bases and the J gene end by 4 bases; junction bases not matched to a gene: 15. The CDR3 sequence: CASSQEVGGTGYNEKLFF. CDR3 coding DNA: TGTGCCAGCAGCCAAGAAGTCGGGGGGACAGGATATAATGAAAAACTGTTTTTT.

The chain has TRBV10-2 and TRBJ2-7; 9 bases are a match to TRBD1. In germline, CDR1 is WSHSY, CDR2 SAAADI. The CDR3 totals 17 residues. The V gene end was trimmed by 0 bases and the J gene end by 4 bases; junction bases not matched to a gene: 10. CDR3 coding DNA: TGCGCCAGCAGTGAGTCCTCCCGGGACAGGGTCGTATACGAGCAGTACTTC. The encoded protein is CASSESSRDRVVYEQYF.

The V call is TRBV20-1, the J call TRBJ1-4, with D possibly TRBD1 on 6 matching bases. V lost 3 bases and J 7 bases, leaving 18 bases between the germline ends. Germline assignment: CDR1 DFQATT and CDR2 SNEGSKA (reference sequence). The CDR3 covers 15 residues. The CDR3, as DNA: TGCAGTGCTAGGGATAGGGCAGGGGTAGGTGAAAAACTGTTTTTT. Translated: CSARDRAGVGEKLFF.

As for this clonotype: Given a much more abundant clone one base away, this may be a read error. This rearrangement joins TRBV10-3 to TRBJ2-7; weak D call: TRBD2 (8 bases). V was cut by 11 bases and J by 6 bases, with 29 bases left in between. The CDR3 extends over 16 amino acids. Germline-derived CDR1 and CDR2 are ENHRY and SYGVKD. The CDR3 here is CACSYSIREGAGEQYF. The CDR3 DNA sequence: TGTGCCTGCAGTTACTCGATCCGGGAGGGGGCCGGCGAGCAGTACTTC.

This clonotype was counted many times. The CDR3 region has the DNA TGTGCCAGCAGCCCCGCCGGGACAGGAGAGGAAAAACTGTTTTTT. Encoded protein: CASSPAGTGEEKLFF. This chain joins TRBV9 and TRBJ1-4; TRBD1 agrees at 8 bases. The length of the CDR3 is 15 residues. Unmatched junction bases numbered 10, after V lost 4 bases and J lost 8 bases. CDR1 is SGDLS, CDR2 YYNGEE, per germline.

CDR3 nucleotides: TGCGCCAGCATGGGAGGGGGGCTCGGAGAAAAACTGTTTTTT. It is translated as CASMGGGLGEKLFF. The chain links TRBV5-1 to TRBJ1-4; the D gene is possibly TRBD1 (6 bases). The CDR3 loop spans 14 amino acids. CDR1 is SGHRS, CDR2 YFSETQ, per germline. Trimming removed 6 bases at V and 8 bases at J, with 17 bases between. Variable domain in full (rest from reference TRBV5-1 and TRBJ1-4): KAGVTQTPRYLIKTRGQQVTLSCSPISGHRSVSWYQQTPGQGLQFLFEYFSETQRNKGNFPGRFSGRQFSNSRSEMNVSTLELGDSALYLCASMGGGLGEKLFFGSGTQLSVL.